This section outlines one T cell receptor beta chain sequence together with its context. Its specificity is unknown. Source study methods: ImmunoSEQ gave junction-only sequences without quality scores, so filtering differed. This table comes from immunoSEQ multiplex PCR, and its TCRdb copy is limited to in-frame clones, with some not included. The V and J calls and clone size come from that table; D and trimming were worked out from the DNA. In the table there are 450,000 to 500,000 clones, around 73% of which are singletons. The data originate from a study of shared clonotypes between healthy human individuals. The length of the CDR3 is 16 residues. Germline V gives CDR1 MNHEY, CDR2 SVGAGI. The V end lost 0 bases, the J end lost 3 bases, and 12 bases lay between the germline ends. The donors were adults (healthy and HIV-negative) with no recent acute infections or vaccinations. General study results and limits: Clonotype sharing levels among donors were expected to vary with sequencing depth. There were few donors, and this limited the genetic and exposure-history diversity represented.

The chain is built from TRBV6-5 and TRBJ2-1; tentative D call: TRBD2 (6 bases). The sequencing sample was made of PBMCs. This clonotype originated in a woman in her thirties or forties in good health. Some clones in this sample may be carry-over from other donors' samples. The CDR3 bases are TGTGCCAGCAGTTACTCCAGCGGGTCCCTCTACAATGAGCAGTTCTTC. This encodes CASSYSSGSLYNEQFF.